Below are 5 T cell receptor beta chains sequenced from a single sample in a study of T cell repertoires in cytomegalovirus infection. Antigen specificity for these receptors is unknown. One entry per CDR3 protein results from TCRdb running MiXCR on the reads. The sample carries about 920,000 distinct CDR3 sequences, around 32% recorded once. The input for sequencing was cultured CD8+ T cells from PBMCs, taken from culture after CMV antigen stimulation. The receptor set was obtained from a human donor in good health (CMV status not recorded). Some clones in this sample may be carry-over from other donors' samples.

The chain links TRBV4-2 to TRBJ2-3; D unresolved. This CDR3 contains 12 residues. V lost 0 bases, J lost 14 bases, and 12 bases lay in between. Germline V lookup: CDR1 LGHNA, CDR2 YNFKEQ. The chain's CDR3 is CASSQDPQVMYF. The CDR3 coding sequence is TGTGCCAGCAGCCAAGATCCTCAGGTTATGTATTTT.

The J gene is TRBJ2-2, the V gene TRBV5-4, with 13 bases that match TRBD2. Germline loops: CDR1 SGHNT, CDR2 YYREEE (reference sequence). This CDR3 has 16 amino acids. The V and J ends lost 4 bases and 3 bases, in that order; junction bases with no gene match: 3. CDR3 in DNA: TGTGCCAGCAGCGGGACTAGCGGGGTCGACACCGGGGAGCTGTTTTTT. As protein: CASSGTSGVDTGELFF.

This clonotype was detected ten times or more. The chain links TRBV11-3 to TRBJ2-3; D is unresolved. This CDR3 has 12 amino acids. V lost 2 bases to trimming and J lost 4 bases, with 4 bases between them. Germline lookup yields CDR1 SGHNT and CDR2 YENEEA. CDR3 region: CASSLYADTQYF. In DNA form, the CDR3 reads TGTGCCAGCAGCTTATACGCAGATACGCAGTATTTT.

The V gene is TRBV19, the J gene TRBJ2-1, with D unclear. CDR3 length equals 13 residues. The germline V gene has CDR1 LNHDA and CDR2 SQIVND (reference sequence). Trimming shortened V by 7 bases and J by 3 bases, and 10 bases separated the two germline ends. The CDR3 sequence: CASKVVGYNEQFF. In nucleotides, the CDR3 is TGTGCCAGTAAGGTGGTGGGCTACAATGAGCAGTTCTTC.

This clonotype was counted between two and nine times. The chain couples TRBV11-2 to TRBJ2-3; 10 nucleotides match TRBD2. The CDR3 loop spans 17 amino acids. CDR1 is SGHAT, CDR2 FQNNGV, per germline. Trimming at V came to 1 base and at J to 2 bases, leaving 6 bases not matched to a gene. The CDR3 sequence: CASSLVPSGGFTDTQYF. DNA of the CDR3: TGTGCCAGCAGCTTAGTTCCTAGCGGGGGCTTCACAGATACGCAGTATTTT.